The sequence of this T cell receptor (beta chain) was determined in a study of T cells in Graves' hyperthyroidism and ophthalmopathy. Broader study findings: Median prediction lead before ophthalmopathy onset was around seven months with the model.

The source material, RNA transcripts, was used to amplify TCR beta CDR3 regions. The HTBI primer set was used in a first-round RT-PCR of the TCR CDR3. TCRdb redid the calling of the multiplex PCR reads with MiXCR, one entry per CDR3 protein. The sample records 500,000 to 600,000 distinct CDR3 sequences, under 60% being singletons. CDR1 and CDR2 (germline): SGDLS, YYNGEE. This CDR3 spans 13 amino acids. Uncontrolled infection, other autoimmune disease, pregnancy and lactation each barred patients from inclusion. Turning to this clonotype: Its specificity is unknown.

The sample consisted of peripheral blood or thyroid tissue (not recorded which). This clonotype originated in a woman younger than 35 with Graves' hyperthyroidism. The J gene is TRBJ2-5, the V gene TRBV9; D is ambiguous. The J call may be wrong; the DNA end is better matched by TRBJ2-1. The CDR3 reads CASSEYRHNEQFF. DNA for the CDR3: TGTGCCAGCAGCGAATACCGACACAATGAGCAGTTCTTC.